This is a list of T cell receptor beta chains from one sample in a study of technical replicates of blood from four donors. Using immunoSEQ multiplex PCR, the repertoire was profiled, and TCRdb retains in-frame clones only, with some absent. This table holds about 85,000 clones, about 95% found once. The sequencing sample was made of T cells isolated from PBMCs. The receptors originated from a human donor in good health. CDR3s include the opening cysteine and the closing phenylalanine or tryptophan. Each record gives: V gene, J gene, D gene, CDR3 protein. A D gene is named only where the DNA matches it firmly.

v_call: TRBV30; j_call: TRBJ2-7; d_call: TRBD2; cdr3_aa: CAWTGTSGYPPLDEQYF
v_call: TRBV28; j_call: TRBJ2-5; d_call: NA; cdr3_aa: CASESQEGRETQYF
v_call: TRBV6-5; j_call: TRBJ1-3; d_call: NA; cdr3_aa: CASSYSSGGYGNTIYF
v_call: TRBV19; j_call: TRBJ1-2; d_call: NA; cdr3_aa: CASSLLAGRRTETLYGYTF
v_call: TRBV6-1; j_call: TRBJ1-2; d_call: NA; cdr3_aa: CASSESLFYGYTF
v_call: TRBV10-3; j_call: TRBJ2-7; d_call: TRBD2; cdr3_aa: CAIMGTSGSYEQYF
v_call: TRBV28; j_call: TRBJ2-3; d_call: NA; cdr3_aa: CASRTATDTQYF
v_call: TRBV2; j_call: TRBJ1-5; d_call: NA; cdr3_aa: CASSGGMNQPQHF
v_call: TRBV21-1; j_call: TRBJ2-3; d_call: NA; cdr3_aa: CASGPRGTDTQYF
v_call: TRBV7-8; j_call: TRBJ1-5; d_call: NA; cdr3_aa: CASSLAGQLNQPQHF
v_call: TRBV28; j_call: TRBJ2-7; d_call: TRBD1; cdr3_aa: CASSTSADRGLLEQYF
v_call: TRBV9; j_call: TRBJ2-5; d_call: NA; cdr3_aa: CASLGGGETQYF
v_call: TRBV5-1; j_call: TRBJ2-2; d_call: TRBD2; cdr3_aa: CASSPSGRSTGELFF
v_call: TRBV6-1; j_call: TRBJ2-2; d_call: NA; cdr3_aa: CASSEIWGAGELFF
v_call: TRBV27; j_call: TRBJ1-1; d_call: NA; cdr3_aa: CASSPPVEAFF
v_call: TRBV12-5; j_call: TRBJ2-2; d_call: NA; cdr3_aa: CASGFKTDPRSVNTGELFF
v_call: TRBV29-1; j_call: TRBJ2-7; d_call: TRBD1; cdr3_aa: CSALDRVGHEQYF
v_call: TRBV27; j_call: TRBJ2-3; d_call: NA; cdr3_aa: CASSLILGLATDTQYF
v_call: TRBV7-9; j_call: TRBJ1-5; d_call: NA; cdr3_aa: CASTPGDNQPQHF
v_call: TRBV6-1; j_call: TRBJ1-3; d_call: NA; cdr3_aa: CASSAWESGNTIYF
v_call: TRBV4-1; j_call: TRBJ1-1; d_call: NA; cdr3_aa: CASSQETKLNTEAFF
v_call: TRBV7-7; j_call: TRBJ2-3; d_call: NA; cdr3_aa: CASSPGGTDTQYF
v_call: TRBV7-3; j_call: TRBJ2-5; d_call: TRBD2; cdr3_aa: CASSMTSGVQETQYF
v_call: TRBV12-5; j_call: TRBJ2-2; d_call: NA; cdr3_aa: CASGLTGNPTGELFF
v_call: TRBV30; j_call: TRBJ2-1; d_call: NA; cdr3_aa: CAWRERPSYNEQFF
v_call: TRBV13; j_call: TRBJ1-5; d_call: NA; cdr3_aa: CASSSGGLSPNQPQHF
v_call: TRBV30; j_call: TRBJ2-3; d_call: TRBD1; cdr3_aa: CAWSGQGGADTQYF
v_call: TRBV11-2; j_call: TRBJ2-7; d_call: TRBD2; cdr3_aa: CASRGLAGGYEQYF
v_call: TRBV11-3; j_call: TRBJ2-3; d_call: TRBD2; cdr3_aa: CASSPIWGAGRTDTQYF